Presented here are 28 T cell receptor beta chains from one specimen sequenced in a study of blood T cell repertoires in COVID-19. Profiling relied on immunoSEQ multiplex PCR, and the TCRdb table lists in-frame clones only, not all of them. This sample yields hundreds of thousands of clones, of which 83% are seen a single time; roughly 1.2% belongs to the top ten. Sequencing was done on a sample of peripheral blood. Receptors were obtained from a woman in her 30s with COVID-19, enrolled during active disease.

J is TRBJ2-5 and V is TRBV28, with D perhaps TRBD2 (6 bases). Germline lookup yields CDR1 MDHEN and CDR2 SYDVKM. The CDR3 contains 15 residues. V lost 5 bases, J lost 5 bases, and 18 bases lay in between. The CDR3 sequence: CASSRRGEWGETQYF. The CDR3 coding sequence is TGTGCCAGCAGTAGGCGGGGAGAATGGGGGGAGACCCAGTACTTC.

V usage is TRBV7-9 and J usage is TRBJ1-1; D uncertain. Germline CDR1 is SEHNR and CDR2 is FQNEAQ (reference sequence). V was shortened by 6 bases and J by 0 bases, with 8 bases between the two germline ends. This CDR3 contains 13 residues. The CDR3, as DNA: TGTGCCAGCAGTCCACCGGTGAACACTGAAGCTTTCTTT. Its protein is CASSPPVNTEAFF.

The chain joins TRBV9 to TRBJ2-2; the match to TRBD2 covers 9 bases. CDR1 is SGDLS, CDR2 YYNGEE, per germline. The length of the CDR3 is 19 residues. After removal of 2 bases from V and 1 base from J, the junction contained 12 bases not matched to a gene. In nucleotides, the CDR3 is TGTGCCAGCAGCGTGCGGACTAGCGCGTTCGTCGAGAACACCGGGGAGCTGTTTTTT. Its protein is CASSVRTSAFVENTGELFF.

The rearrangement uses TRBV30 and TRBJ2-2; a weak D match, TRBD1 (6 bases). Per the germline V gene, CDR1 is GTSNPN and CDR2 is SVGIG (reference sequence). V was shortened by 2 bases and J by 5 bases, with 15 bases between the two germline ends. The CDR3 has 15 residues. CDR3 sequence (DNA): TGTGCCTGGAGTCTTCAACAGGGACGGACCGGGGAGCTGTTTTTT. This codes for CAWSLQQGRTGELFF. Full variable domain (missing parts from reference TRBV30 and TRBJ2-2): SQTIHQWPATLVQPVGSPLSLECTVEGTSNPNLYWYRQAAGRGLQLLFYSVGIGQISSEVPQNLSASRPQDRQFILSSKKLLLSDSGFYLCAWSLQQGRTGELFFGEGSRLTVL.

This chain's CDR3 is CASSMMSGGVTDTQYF. The CDR3 coding sequence is TGTGCCAGTAGTATGATGAGCGGGGGGGTCACAGATACGCAGTATTTT. J is TRBJ2-3 and V is TRBV19, with 10 bases aligning to TRBD2. Germline CDR1 LNHDA, CDR2 SQIVND (reference sequence). J lost 2 bases, V lost 3 bases, and 5 bases had no gene match. The CDR3 spans 16 residues.

This sequence joins TRBV11-2 and TRBJ1-1; 8 bases fit TRBD1. V gave up 4 bases and J gave up 0 bases; unmatched junction bases: 1. CDR1 and CDR2 (germline): SGHAT, FQNNGV. The CDR3 is 14 amino acids. CDR3 in amino acids: CASSSDRVNTEAFF. The CDR3 nucleotides read TGTGCCAGCAGCTCGGACAGGGTGAACACTGAAGCTTTCTTT.

The chain carries TRBV5-5 and TRBJ1-6; 7 bases match TRBD1. The germline V gene encodes CDR1 SGHKS and CDR2 YYEKEE (reference sequence). This CDR3 has 15 residues. V gave up 0 bases and J gave up 7 bases; unmatched junction bases: 4. CDR3 sequence reads: CASSLAGGGNSPLHF. Written as DNA, the CDR3 is TGTGCCAGCAGCTTGGCAGGGGGTGGCAATTCACCCCTCCACTTT.

V usage is TRBV6-5 and J usage is TRBJ2-6, with D maybe TRBD2 (5 bases). The CDR3 spans 16 residues. Germline CDR1 is MNHEY and CDR2 is SVGAGI. V was trimmed by 2 bases and J by 0 bases, leaving 8 bases between them. CDR3 DNA sequence: TGTGCCAGCAGTTACGGCGGGTCCTCTGGGGCCAACGTCCTGACTTTC. This translates into CASSYGGSSGANVLTF.

The chain links TRBV7-9 to TRBJ2-7; 8 nucleotides agree with TRBD1. Looked up from germline, CDR1 is SEHNR and CDR2 is FQNEAQ (reference sequence). The CDR3 is made up of 14 amino acids. The ends lost 2 bases at V and 5 bases at J; junction bases unmatched: 5. The CDR3 DNA is TGTGCCAGCAGCTTAACGGACAGGGTCCACGAGCAGTACTTC. It encodes CASSLTDRVHEQYF.

The gene calls are TRBV4-3 and TRBJ2-5; 11 bases match TRBD2. The CDR3 spans 17 residues. CDR1 is LGHNA and CDR2 is YSLEER in the germline V gene. After removal of 0 bases from V and 9 bases from J, the junction contained 12 bases not matched to a gene. For the CDR3, the DNA is TGCGCCAGCAGCCAAGAACTAGCGGGGGCCCATCCGGGACCCCAGTACTTC. It codes for CASSQELAGAHPGPQYF.

V usage is TRBV7-8 and J usage is TRBJ1-6; maybe TRBD1 (5 bases). V was clipped by 6 bases and J by 4 bases, with 10 bases between them. The CDR3 loop spans 14 amino acids. The germline V gene encodes CDR1 SGHVS and CDR2 FQNEAQ. In DNA form, the CDR3 reads TGTGCCAGCAGTGTCAGGGAATATAATTCACCCCTCCACTTT. This translates into CASSVREYNSPLHF.

The genes are TRBV7-8 and TRBJ2-2, with D possibly being TRBD2 (7 bases). V gave up 6 bases and J gave up 6 bases, with 17 bases separating them. Germline loops: CDR1 SGHVS, CDR2 FQNEAQ. The CDR3 runs 15 residues. The CDR3 protein is CASSLSRGGPGELFF. DNA for the CDR3: TGTGCCAGCAGTTTATCGAGGGGGGGTCCCGGGGAGCTGTTTTTT.

This clone was counted a single time. The genes are TRBV6-6 and TRBJ2-2, with D possibly TRBD2 on 6 matching bases. The ends were cut back, 5 bases at V and 4 bases at J, with 14 bases in the middle. The CDR3 contains 15 residues. From germline, CDR1 is MNHNY and CDR2 SVGAGI (reference sequence). In nucleotides, the CDR3 is TGTGCCAGCAGTGAGCTAGCAGCGGGCACCGGGGAGCTGTTTTTT. Its translation: CASSELAAGTGELFF.

The V gene is TRBV12-3 or TRBV12-4, the J gene TRBJ1-2; D ambiguous. V was clipped by 5 bases and J by 5 bases, with 9 bases between them. The CDR3 is 12 residues long. This chain's CDR3 is CASSPSGYGYTF. The CDR3 DNA reads as TGTGCCAGCAGTCCCTCGGGGTATGGCTACACCTTC.

This clone was counted a single time. The V and J genes are TRBV5-1 and TRBJ2-7, with a tentative D call TRBD1 (5 bases). The germline V gene has CDR1 SGHRS and CDR2 YFSETQ. The V end was cut by 5 bases, the J end by 0 bases, with 12 bases between. The CDR3 is made up of 14 amino acids. This CDR3 is CASRGQGNSYEQYF. Written as DNA, the CDR3 is TGCGCCAGCAGGGGGCAGGGTAACTCCTACGAGCAGTACTTC.

This chain uses TRBV25-1 with TRBJ1-2; D unclear. The CDR3 sequence is 10 residues long. Trimming cost V 5 bases and J 5 bases, with 3 bases left between them. CDR1 is MGHDK, CDR2 SYGVNS, per germline. CDR3 sequence: CASSRYGYTF. In DNA, the CDR3 is TGTGCCAGCAGTCGGTATGGCTACACCTTC.

The chain couples TRBV7-9 to TRBJ2-3; 10 bases are a match to TRBD2. Trimming at V came to 6 bases and at J to 2 bases, leaving 2 bases not matched to a gene. Germline V lookup: CDR1 SEHNR, CDR2 FQNEAQ (reference sequence). CDR3 length equals 14 residues. CDR3 loop: CASSSGGLTDTQYF. CDR3 DNA: TGTGCCAGCAGTAGCGGGGGGCTCACAGATACGCAGTATTTT. Full variable domain (outside the CDR3, taken from reference TRBV7-9 and TRBJ2-3): DTGVSQNPRHKITKRGQNVTFRCDPISEHNRLYWYRQTLGQGPEFLTYFQNEAQLEKSRLLSDRFSAERPKGSFSTLEIQRTEQGDSAMYLCASSSGGLTDTQYFGPGTRLTVL.

The chain joins TRBV14 to TRBJ1-2; D is uncertain. This CDR3 is 15 amino acids long. The ends were cut back, 1 base at V and 3 bases at J, with 12 bases in the middle. The V gene's germline CDR1 is SGHDN and CDR2 FVKESK. Here the CDR3 reads CASSQASRVHYGYTF. The CDR3 DNA follows: TGTGCCAGCAGCCAAGCCTCGAGGGTTCACTATGGCTACACCTTC.

The chain joins TRBV18 to TRBJ1-1; perhaps TRBD1 as D (5 bases). Trimming pared 3 bases from V and 7 bases from J, leaving 15 bases between. Germline V gene lookup returns CDR1 KGHSH and CDR2 LQKENI. The CDR3 loop spans 14 amino acids. Here the CDR3 reads CASSPKGPLGEAFF. In DNA form, the CDR3 reads TGTGCCAGCTCACCGAAGGGGCCTCTCGGTGAAGCTTTCTTT.

This clone occurred a few times. V gene TRBV9 combines with J gene TRBJ2-6; possible D gene TRBD1, 5 bases. Germline CDR1 and CDR2: SGDLS and YYNGEE. The V end was cut by 0 bases, the J end by 1 base, with 14 bases between. This CDR3 has 18 amino acids. CDR3 nucleotide sequence: TGTGCCAGCAGCGTAGCTCCCAGGGCAGGTTCTGGGGCCAACGTCCTGACTTTC. As protein: CASSVAPRAGSGANVLTF.

The chain links TRBV4-3 to TRBJ2-7; a weak D match, TRBD1 (5 bases). There are 14 residues in the CDR3. CDR1 and CDR2 from the germline V gene are LGHNA and YSLEER. Trimming cost V 0 bases and J 6 bases, with 12 bases left between them. The DNA for the CDR3 is TGCGCCAGCAGCCAAGATCTAGGGGTGGGCGAGCAGTACTTC. Translation: CASSQDLGVGEQYF.

This clone has a handful of counts. This sequence joins TRBV3-1 (or the pseudogene TRBV3-2) and TRBJ2-1; 13 positions agree with TRBD2. V shed 2 bases, J shed 6 bases, and the junction held 10 bases outside the gene matches. Germline values: CDR1 LGHDT, CDR2 YNNKEL (reference sequence). The CDR3 is 18 amino acids. The CDR3 DNA follows: TGTGCCAGCAGCCAACAAGCGGGACTAGCGGGGTTGGTCAATGAGCAGTTCTTC. Amino acid sequence: CASSQQAGLAGLVNEQFF.

The chain links TRBV19 to TRBJ2-5; TRBD1 matches 9 bases. With 6 bases clipped from V and 4 bases from J, the junction kept 6 bases outside the gene matches. This CDR3 has 14 amino acids. Germline CDR1 is LNHDA and CDR2 is SQIVND (reference sequence). The CDR3 loop is CASSPNRGRETQYF. DNA for the CDR3: TGTGCCAGTAGCCCAAACAGGGGGCGAGAGACCCAGTACTTC.

The J gene is TRBJ1-6, the V gene TRBV11-2; a possible D gene is TRBD1 (5 bases). The CDR3 runs to 14 residues. Germline CDR1 SGHAT, CDR2 FQNNGV. Trimming took 2 bases from V and 12 from J, leaving 14 bases between them. The CDR3 DNA reads as TGTGCCAGCAGCTTAACAGGATCCTCTGGACCCCTCCACTTT. Translation: CASSLTGSSGPLHF.

The CDR3 sequence is CASSLGTGTYNEQFF. CDR3 nucleotides: TGTGCCAGCAGCTTGGGGACAGGAACGTACAATGAGCAGTTCTTC. The chain recombines TRBV5-6 with TRBJ2-1; 7 nucleotides match TRBD1. The CDR3 has 15 amino acids. With 0 bases clipped from V and 4 bases from J, the junction kept 4 bases outside the gene matches. Per germline, CDR1 SGHDT and CDR2 YYEEEE.

The chain joins TRBV15 to TRBJ2-7; perhaps TRBD1 as D (6 bases). Trimming shortened V by 3 bases and J by 2 bases, and 14 bases separated the two germline ends. CDR1 and CDR2 (germline): LNHNV, YYDKDF (reference sequence). The CDR3 consists of 15 residues. For the CDR3, the DNA is TGTGCCACCAGCAGGTTCCGGGACACAACCTACGAGCAGTACTTC. Protein sequence: CATSRFRDTTYEQYF.

The J gene is TRBJ2-1, the V gene TRBV5-6; D is ambiguous. V lost 4 bases, J lost 2 bases, and 4 bases lay in between. Germline CDR1 and CDR2: SGHDT and YYEEEE. The CDR3 runs to 12 residues. This CDR3 reads CASSLAYNEQFF. The CDR3 DNA reads TGTGCCAGCAGCCTTGCCTACAATGAGCAGTTCTTC.

The V and J genes are TRBV5-4 and TRBJ1-3; no clear D. CDR1 SGHNT and CDR2 YYREEE come from the germline V gene (reference sequence). The CDR3 spans 13 residues. V lost 0 bases and J lost 8, with 9 bases in between. Here the CDR3 reads CASSLAGSDTIYF. The CDR3 DNA is TGTGCCAGCAGCTTGGCCGGGTCCGACACCATATATTTT.